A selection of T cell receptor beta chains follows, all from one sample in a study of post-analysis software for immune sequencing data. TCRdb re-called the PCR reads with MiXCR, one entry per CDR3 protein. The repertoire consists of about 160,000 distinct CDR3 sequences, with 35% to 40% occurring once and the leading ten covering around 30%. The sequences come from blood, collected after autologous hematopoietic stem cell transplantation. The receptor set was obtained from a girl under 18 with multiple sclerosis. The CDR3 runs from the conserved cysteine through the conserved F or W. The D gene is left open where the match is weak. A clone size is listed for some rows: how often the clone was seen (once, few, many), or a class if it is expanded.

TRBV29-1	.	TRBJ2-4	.	TGCAGCGCCCCGGCAGGTTATTCCGGAGTGGTATTAAGTCGGTTAGCCAAAAACATTCAGTACTTC	CSAPAGYSGVVLSRLAKNIQYF
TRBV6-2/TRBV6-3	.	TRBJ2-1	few	TGTGCCAGCAGCCCTAGCGACCTCTCCTACAATGAGCAGTTCTTC	CASSPSDLSYNEQFF
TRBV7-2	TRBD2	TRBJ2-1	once	TGTGCCAGCAGCCCCCCGGGGGAGGGATACAATGAGCAGTTCTTC	CASSPPGEGYNEQFF
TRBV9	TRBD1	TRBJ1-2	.	TGTGCCAGCAGCGCCTATGGGCACAGGGGTCATAACTATGGCTACACCTTC	CASSAYGHRGHNYGYTF
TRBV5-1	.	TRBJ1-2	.	TGCGCCAGCAGCCACTTCTCAACAGGGAATAACTATGGCTACACCTTC	CASSHFSTGNNYGYTF
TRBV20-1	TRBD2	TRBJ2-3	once	TGCAGTGCTAGCTGGGCGGGAGGGATCTCAGATACGCAGTATTTT	CSASWAGGISDTQYF
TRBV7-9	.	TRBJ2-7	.	TGTGCCAGCAGCTTAGGCGGGACTGCCTACGAGCAGTACTTC	CASSLGGTAYEQYF
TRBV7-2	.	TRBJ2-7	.	TGTGCCAGCAGCTTTAGTGGTGGCATCTACGAGCAGTACTTC	CASSFSGGIYEQYF
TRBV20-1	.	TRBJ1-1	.	TGCAACGTTTCAGGTTTCGACGGCACTGAAGCTTTCTTT	CNVSGFDGTEAFF
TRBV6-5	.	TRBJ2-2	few	TGTGCCAGCATCGGGAGCCTCACCGGGGAGCTGTTTTTT	CASIGSLTGELFF
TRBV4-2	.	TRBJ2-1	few	TGTGCCAGCAGCCAAGAGCCTTTAGGGGTGGAGCAGTTCTTC	CASSQEPLGVEQFF
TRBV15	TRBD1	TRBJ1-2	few	TGTGCCACCAGCAGATTGACAGGGGCCTATGGCTACACCTTC	CATSRLTGAYGYTF
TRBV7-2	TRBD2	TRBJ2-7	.	TGTACCAGCAGCTTTAGCGGGGGGGCCGCCTACGAGCAGTACTTC	CTSSFSGGAAYEQYF
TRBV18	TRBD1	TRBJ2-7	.	TGTGCCAGCTCACCACCTACGTCGACAGGGAAAGAGGACGAGCAGTACTTC	CASSPPTSTGKEDEQYF
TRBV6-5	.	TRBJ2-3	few	TGTGCCAGCAGTCCACCGGGCCTTCGGCGGGTAGATACGCAGTATTTT	CASSPPGLRRVDTQYF
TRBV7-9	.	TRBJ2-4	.	TGTGCCAGCAGCCCCAAGGGGGGAGGTATGGCCAAAAACACTCAGTACTTC	CASSPKGGGMAKNTQYF
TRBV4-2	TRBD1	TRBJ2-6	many	TGTGCCAGCAGCCAGCCGGTCAGACAGGGGGCAATGTTTGGGGCCAACGTCCTGACTTTC	CASSQPVRQGAMFGANVLTF
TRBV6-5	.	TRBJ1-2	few	TGTGCCAGCAGTTACTCGATTGGGATTGGCTACACCTTC	CASSYSIGIGYTF
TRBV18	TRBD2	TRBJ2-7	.	TGTGCCAGCTCACCCCGTGGGAGGGCCTACGAGCAGTACTTC	CASSPRGRAYEQYF
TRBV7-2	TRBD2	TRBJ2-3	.	TGTGCCAGCAGTAACCCGTCGACTAGCGGAAGCACAGATACGCAGTATTTT	CASSNPSTSGSTDTQYF
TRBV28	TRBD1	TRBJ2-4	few	TGTGCCAGCAGTTTCGGGACAGGCTTGAGGATACGATACATTCAGTACTTC	CASSFGTGLRIRYIQYF
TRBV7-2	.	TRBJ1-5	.	TGTGCCAGCAGCTTAGTGTCAGGGATCAATCAGCCCCAGCATTTT	CASSLVSGINQPQHF
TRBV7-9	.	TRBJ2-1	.	TGTGCCAGCAGCTTAATAGGGGGGAGTGCCCAGTTCTTC	CASSLIGGSAQFF
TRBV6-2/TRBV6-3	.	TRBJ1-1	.	TGTGCCAGCAGTTACTCAAGGGAGGTTAGGACTGAAGCTTTCTTT	CASSYSREVRTEAFF
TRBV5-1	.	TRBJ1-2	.	TGCGCCAGCAGCCCTGCTAGTGGGACCAGCTATGGCTACACCTTC	CASSPASGTSYGYTF
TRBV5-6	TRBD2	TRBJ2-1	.	TGTGCCAGCAGCTTGAGTTTGGGACTAGCGGGAGGGCCGGGACGCAATGAGCAGTTCTTC	CASSLSLGLAGGPGRNEQFF
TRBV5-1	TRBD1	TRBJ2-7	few	TGCGCCAGCAGCTCCTTCTCGACTAACAGGGGTCAAGGGCAGTACTTC	CASSSFSTNRGQGQYF
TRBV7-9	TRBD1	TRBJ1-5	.	TGTGCCAGCAGTTTATCAACAGGGGACCAGCCCCAGCATTTT	CASSLSTGDQPQHF
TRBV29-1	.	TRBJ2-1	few	TGCAGCGTTGCCCCCAGTCTCGATGAGCAGTTCTTC	CSVAPSLDEQFF
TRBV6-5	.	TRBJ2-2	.	TGTGCCAGCAGTTACGCGGGAACCGGGGAGCTGTTTTTT	CASSYAGTGELFF
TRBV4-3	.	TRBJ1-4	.	TGCGCCAGCAGCCATGACCGCCCCTCCCGGAGTAATGAAAAACTGTTTTTT	CASSHDRPSRSNEKLFF
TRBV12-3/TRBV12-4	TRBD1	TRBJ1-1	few	TGTGCCAGCAAAACAGGGGAGGACACTGAAGCTTTCTTT	CASKTGEDTEAFF
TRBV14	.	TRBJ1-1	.	TGTGCCAGCAGCCTAGGACAGAGTTATGAAGCTTTCTTT	CASSLGQSYEAFF
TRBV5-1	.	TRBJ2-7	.	TGCGCCAGCAGCTACGGCAGCTACGAGCAGTACTTC	CASSYGSYEQYF
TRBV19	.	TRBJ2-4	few	TGTGCCAGTAGTATAGTCGGGATTGGCAAAAACATTCAGTACTTC	CASSIVGIGKNIQYF
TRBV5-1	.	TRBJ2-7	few	TGCGCCAGCAGCTTGGTGGGGGGCGCCCCCGACGAGCAGTACTTC	CASSLVGGAPDEQYF
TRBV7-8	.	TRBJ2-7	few	TGTGCCAGCAGCTCTCAAGTCGGGAGCTCCTACGAGCAGTACTTC	CASSSQVGSSYEQYF
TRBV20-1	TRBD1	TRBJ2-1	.	TGCAGTGCTAGAGATCCGTTCGGACAGGGGGCTGTGGATGAGCAGTTCTTC	CSARDPFGQGAVDEQFF
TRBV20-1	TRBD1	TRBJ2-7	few	TGCAGTGCTAGAGGTCAGGGGGCTTTCTCCTACGAGCAGTACTTC	CSARGQGAFSYEQYF
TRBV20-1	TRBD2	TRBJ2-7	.	TGCAGTGCTAGACACGGTCGACTAGCGAAAAACTACGAGCAGTACTTC	CSARHGRLAKNYEQYF
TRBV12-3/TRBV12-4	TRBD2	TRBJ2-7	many	TGTGCCAGCAGTCCCCAAAGCGGGGCCTACGAGCAGTACTTC	CASSPQSGAYEQYF
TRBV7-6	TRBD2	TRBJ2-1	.	TGTGCCAGCTCTGCGACTAGCGGGAGTTACTCCTACAATGAGCAGTTCTTC	CASSATSGSYSYNEQFF
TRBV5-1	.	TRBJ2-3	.	TGCGCCAGCAGCTCATCGGGACCCCGCACAGATACGCAGTATTTT	CASSSSGPRTDTQYF
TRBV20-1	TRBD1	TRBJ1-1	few	TGCAGTGCTATGGCCCCTGGACAGGTCAAAGCTTTCTTT	CSAMAPGQVKAFF
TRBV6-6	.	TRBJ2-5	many	TGTGCCAGCAGTTACGTCAGGGGAGAGACCCAGTACTTC	CASSYVRGETQYF
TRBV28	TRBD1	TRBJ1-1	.	TGTGCCAGCAGTCCGACAGGGTACACTGAAGCTTTCTTT	CASSPTGYTEAFF
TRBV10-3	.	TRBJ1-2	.	TGTGCCATCCGGGGGGCGCGGGGCTACACCTTC	CAIRGARGYTF
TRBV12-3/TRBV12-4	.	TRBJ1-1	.	TGTGTCAGCAGTGAGGCCACTGAAGCTTTCTTT	CVSSEATEAFF
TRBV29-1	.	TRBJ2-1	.	TGCAGCGTGGGCAGGGAGGTCGCCTACAACGAGCAGTTCTTC	CSVGREVAYNEQFF
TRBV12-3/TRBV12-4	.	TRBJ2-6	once	TGTGCCAGCACCAAGATTGGGGCCAACGTCCTGACTTTC	CASTKIGANVLTF
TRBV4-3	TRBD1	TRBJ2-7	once	TGCGCCAGCAGCCAAGATTCAGTGTGGGGTGGGACAGGCTCCTACGAGCAGTACTTC	CASSQDSVWGGTGSYEQYF
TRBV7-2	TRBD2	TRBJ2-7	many	TGTGCCAGCAGCTTAGCACTAGCGGGAGCGGGCGAGCAGTACTTC	CASSLALAGAGEQYF
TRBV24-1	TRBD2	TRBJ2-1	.	TGTGCCACCAGTGGGACTAGCAGGACGTCCTACAATGAGCAGTTCTTC	CATSGTSRTSYNEQFF
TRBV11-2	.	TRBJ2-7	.	TGTGCCAGCAGCTCCCTTCCCTGGTACGAGCAGTACTTC	CASSSLPWYEQYF
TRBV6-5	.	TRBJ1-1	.	TGTGCCAGCAGTTACTCGGGGGGCTCTGAAGCTTTCTTT	CASSYSGGSEAFF
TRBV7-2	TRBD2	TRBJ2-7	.	TGTGCCAGCAGCCCGGCTTCAAGAGGGACTAGCGGGACCCTGGCCCACGAGCAGTACTTC	CASSPASRGTSGTLAHEQYF
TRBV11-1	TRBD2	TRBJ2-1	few	TGTGCCAGCAGCTTCTTAGCGGGAGGGCGTAATGAGCAGTTCTTC	CASSFLAGGRNEQFF
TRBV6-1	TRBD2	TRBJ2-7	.	TGTGCCAGCAGTGAAACTGGGACTAGCCTCGGTGAGCAGTACTTC	CASSETGTSLGEQYF
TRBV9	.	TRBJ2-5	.	TGTGCCAGCAGCGTAGTACGGGGGGCGCAAGAGACCCAGTACTTC	CASSVVRGAQETQYF
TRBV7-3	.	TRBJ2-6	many	TGTGCCAGCAGCTTAATAGGGGCTGGGGCCAACGTCCTGACTTTC	CASSLIGAGANVLTF